The 28 T cell receptor beta chains presented below share a single source sample, sequenced in a study of blood T cells in healthy people across ages. With a J-beta primer mix and a sample-barcoded 5' primer, a second PCR ran roughly 7 to 11 cycles. From the 5' RACE reads, TCRdb called clonotypes with MiXCR, one entry per CDR3 protein. Here the sample spans just under 900,000 distinct CDR3 sequences, less than 35% being singletons. The specimen was blood. Every receptor here comes from a woman older than 75 in good health.

In its sample, this clonotype was seen many times. The chain couples TRBV5-5 to TRBJ2-4; 8 nucleotides agree with TRBD1. V dropped 6 bases and J dropped 8; count of bases not matched to a gene: 10. Germline-derived CDR1 and CDR2 are SGHKS and YYEKEE (reference sequence). This CDR3 is 14 amino acids long. The CDR3, as DNA: TGTGCCAGCACCAAGGACAGGGAGAGTTACATTCAGTACTTC. Translating gives CASTKDRESYIQYF.

The rearrangement joins TRBV28 to TRBJ1-1; D remains unclear. The V gene lost 2 bases and the J gene lost 6 bases, with 13 bases spanning the gap. Germline loops: CDR1 MDHEN, CDR2 SYDVKM. The CDR3 spans 14 residues. The CDR3, as DNA: TGTGCCAGCAGTTTAAGTTCGTGGAGTCCTGAAGCTTTCTTT. Translated: CASSLSSWSPEAFF.

This clonotype was seen repeatedly, ten times or more. The V gene is TRBV18, the J gene TRBJ2-4; D not resolved. The CDR3 loop spans 14 amino acids. The ends were cut back, 3 bases at V and 0 bases at J, with 6 bases in the middle. The germline CDR1 and CDR2 sequences are KGHSH and LQKENI. The CDR3 bases are TGTGCCAGCTCACCGAAGGGAGCCAAAAACATTCAGTACTTC. It is translated as CASSPKGAKNIQYF.

This clonotype appeared a few times. V usage is TRBV5-1 and J usage is TRBJ1-1, with 7 bases lining up with TRBD1. The trim removed 2 bases at V and 1 base at J, leaving 5 bases unmatched. The CDR3 sequence is 15 residues long. The germline V gene has CDR1 SGHRS and CDR2 YFSETQ. The CDR3 is CASSFTGDRNTEAFF. The CDR3 DNA follows: TGCGCCAGCAGCTTTACGGGGGACAGGAACACTGAAGCTTTCTTT.

The J gene is TRBJ1-2, the V gene TRBV5-5; the D gene is possibly TRBD1 (5 bases). This CDR3 comprises 15 residues. Germline values: CDR1 SGHKS, CDR2 YYEKEE (reference sequence). CDR3: CATTGGSSANYGYTF. DNA for the CDR3: TGTGCTACGACGGGGGGTAGTTCAGCGAACTATGGCTACACCTTC.

A note on this clonotype: This may be a read error, as it is one base from a much larger clone. The CDR3 region is CASSYREGQPRHF. The CDR3 DNA is TGTGCCAGCAGTTATCGGGAGGGGCAGCCCCGGCATTTT. The rearrangement joins TRBV6-5 to TRBJ1-5; D is perhaps TRBD1 (5 bases). The germline gives CDR1 MNHEY, CDR2 SVGAGI. CDR3 length: 13 residues.

The table lists this clonotype with many counts. The chain has TRBV10-3 and TRBJ1-2; no clear D gene. With 0 bases removed from V and 6 bases from J, the gap between germline ends came to 14 bases. The germline gives CDR1 ENHRY, CDR2 SYGVKD. This CDR3 has 15 residues. CDR3 nucleotides: TGTGCCATCAGTGAGTCAATAACTGGACGAAATGGCTACACCTTC. Translation gives CAISESITGRNGYTF.

This clonotype was seen repeatedly, ten times or more. The chain couples TRBV4-3 to TRBJ2-1; 7 nucleotides agree with TRBD1. CDR3 length: 16 amino acids. The trim removed 4 bases at V and 8 bases at J, leaving 14 bases unmatched. Germline V lookup: CDR1 LGHNA, CDR2 YSLEER. DNA of the CDR3: TGCGCCAGCAGCCGGACTGAGAGGGGGCCCCTGGATGAGCAGTTCTTC. This codes for CASSRTERGPLDEQFF.

In this sample, this clonotype turned up many times. The genes are TRBV4-3 and TRBJ2-3; TRBD1 agrees at 9 bases. Germline-derived CDR1 and CDR2 are LGHNA and YSLEER. V shed 4 bases and J 5 bases; nucleotides not matched to a gene: 13. The length of the CDR3 is 17 residues. CDR3 in amino acids: CASSRTTGGRKGDTQYF. In nucleotides, the CDR3 is TGCGCCAGCAGCCGCACAACAGGGGGCAGGAAGGGAGATACGCAGTATTTT.

This clonotype was detected many times. V gene TRBV6-5 combines with J gene TRBJ2-1; 9 positions agree with TRBD2. The V and J ends lost 6 bases and 0 bases, in that order; junction bases with no gene match: 15. The V gene's germline CDR1 is MNHEY and CDR2 SVGAGI. The CDR3 consists of 19 residues. This CDR3 is CASRYYSSLRGGSYNEQFF. The CDR3 region has the DNA TGTGCCAGCAGATATTATTCATCCCTGCGGGGGGGCTCCTACAATGAGCAGTTCTTC.

This clonotype was counted between two and nine times. The genes are TRBV18 and TRBJ2-7; 10 positions match TRBD1. J gave up 2 bases and V 3 bases, and 4 bases lay outside the gene matches. CDR3 length: 15 amino acids. Germline V gives CDR1 KGHSH, CDR2 LQKENI. The CDR3 DNA reads as TGTGCCAGCTCACCCACCGGGACAGGGGCCTACGAGCAGTACTTC. Protein: CASSPTGTGAYEQYF.

The V and J genes are TRBV15 and TRBJ2-5; D call uncertain. The CDR3 covers 15 residues. V was cut by 0 bases and J by 2 bases, with 10 bases left in between. Germline V lookup: CDR1 LNHNV, CDR2 YYDKDF (reference sequence). This chain's CDR3 is CATSRDRAAQETQYF. The CDR3 DNA is TGTGCCACCAGCAGAGATCGGGCAGCACAAGAGACCCAGTACTTC.

CDR3: CSATIGAGDSYEQYF. CDR3 sequence (DNA): TGCAGCGCCACAATCGGGGCAGGGGACTCCTACGAGCAGTACTTC. V and J are TRBV29-1 and TRBJ2-7; the D gene is possibly TRBD1 (6 bases). Germline V lookup: CDR1 SQVTM, CDR2 ANQGSEA. The ends were cut back, 7 bases at V and 0 bases at J, with 19 bases in the middle. CDR3 length: 15 amino acids.

This clonotype appeared a few times. A much larger clone lies one base from this, so it may be a read error. This chain joins TRBV20-1 and TRBJ2-7; D is unclear. The end of the DNA fits TRBJ2-5 better, so the J call may be wrong. Germline CDR1 is DFQATT and CDR2 is SNEGSKA (reference sequence). The CDR3 covers 11 residues. In DNA, the CDR3 is TGCAGTGCAAGAGCGCGAGAGACCCAGTACTTC. This translates into CSARARETQYF.

Only a few counts were recorded for this clonotype. It may be a read error: a sequence one base away is much more abundant. The V and J genes are TRBV6-6 and TRBJ1-5, with a possible D match to TRBD1 (6 bases). The CDR3 runs to 13 residues. V was trimmed by 6 bases and J by 3 bases, leaving 9 bases between them. CDR1 and CDR2 from the germline V gene are MNHNY and SVGAGI (reference sequence). CDR3: CASSRDNNQPQHF. In DNA, the CDR3 is TGTGCCAGCAGCCGGGACAACAATCAGCCCCAGCATTTT.

The chain combines TRBV5-1 with TRBJ2-3; tentative D call: TRBD2 (6 bases). With 4 bases removed from V and 0 bases from J, the gap between germline ends came to 12 bases. CDR3 size: 15 residues. CDR1 is SGHRS, CDR2 YFSETQ, per germline. For the CDR3, the DNA is TGCGCCAGCAGCGAGGGACTTTCTAGCACAGATACGCAGTATTTT. Protein product: CASSEGLSSTDTQYF.

J is TRBJ2-2 and V is TRBV3-1; TRBD1 is a possible D gene (5 bases). This CDR3 spans 16 amino acids. Trimming cost V 1 base and J 6 bases, with 15 bases left between them. Per germline, CDR1 LGHDT and CDR2 YNNKEL (reference sequence). The CDR3 DNA is TGTGCCAGCAGCCAAGTGCAGGGCACGCTCTCCGGGGAGCTGTTTTTT. It translates to CASSQVQGTLSGELFF.

Many counts were recorded for this clonotype. The V call is TRBV6-6, the J call TRBJ1-5, with D possibly TRBD1 on 6 matching bases. V gave up 2 bases and J gave up 6 bases, with 11 bases separating them. Germline values: CDR1 MNHNY, CDR2 SVGAGI (reference sequence). The CDR3 has 14 amino acids. The CDR3 sequence: CASSYEGVVQPQHF. In nucleotides, the CDR3 is TGTGCCAGCAGTTACGAGGGGGTGGTTCAGCCCCAGCATTTT.

This clonotype was counted ten times or more. V is TRBV7-2 and J is TRBJ1-1; TRBD1 is a possible D gene (5 bases). V was pared by 1 base and J by 0 bases, with 12 bases between. Germline V gives CDR1 SGHTA, CDR2 FQGNSA. The CDR3 runs to 16 residues. The CDR3 loop reads CASSLESRGLNTEAFF. The CDR3 region has the DNA TGTGCCAGCAGCTTAGAGTCGAGGGGCTTGAACACTGAAGCTTTCTTT.

This clonotype was seen many times. The chain carries TRBV6-5 and TRBJ1-1; 7 bases match TRBD1. This CDR3 has 15 amino acids. J was trimmed by 1 base and V by 2 bases; bases with no gene match: 4. From germline, CDR1 is MNHEY and CDR2 SVGAGI. The CDR3 protein is CASSYNRGPNTEAFF. Here the CDR3 DNA reads TGTGCCAGCAGTTACAACAGGGGCCCGAACACTGAAGCTTTCTTT.

As for this clonotype: A much larger clone lies one base from this, so it may be a read error. This chain connects TRBV7-2 to TRBJ1-1; D is possibly TRBD1 (6 bases). The V end was cut by 6 bases, the J end by 1 base, with 12 bases between. In germline, CDR1 is SGHTA, CDR2 FQGNSA. The CDR3 length is 14 residues. The CDR3 sequence is CASRPDRTNTEAFF. In DNA form, the CDR3 reads TGTGCCAGCAGACCCGACAGGACGAACACTGAAGCTTTCTTT.

This clonotype has more than one count but fewer than ten. This chain joins TRBV21-1 and TRBJ2-7. TRBV21-1 is deemed a pseudogene. The CDR3 length is 16 residues. CDR3 sequence: CASSKFGVESPYEQYF. As DNA, the CDR3 is TGTGCCAGCAGCAAATTTGGGGTGGAAAGCCCCTACGAGCAGTACTTC.

J is TRBJ2-7 and V is TRBV20-1; no reliable D call. The length of the CDR3 is 12 residues. With 3 bases removed from V and 1 base from J, the gap between germline ends came to 7 bases. Germline V gives CDR1 DFQATT, CDR2 SNEGSKA (reference sequence). CDR3 sequence reads: CSASVGSYEQYF. The DNA for the CDR3 is TGCAGTGCTAGTGTCGGTTCCTACGAGCAGTACTTC.

On this clonotype itself: A clone one base away is much larger, so this may be a read error. The chain is built from TRBV7-6 and TRBJ1-2; D is uncertain. The germline CDR1 and CDR2 sequences are SGHVS and FNYEAQ. This CDR3 has 14 amino acids. CDR3 sequence (DNA): TGTGTCAGCAGCTTAGAGGGAATTGACTATGGCTACACCTTC. It codes for CVSSLEGIDYGYTF.

Many counts were recorded for this clonotype. The genes are TRBV5-1 and TRBJ1-4; tentatively, D is TRBD1 (6 bases). V lost 0 bases to trimming and J lost 5 bases, with 11 bases between them. This CDR3 contains 15 residues. Germline-derived CDR1 and CDR2 are SGHRS and YFSETQ. The chain's CDR3 is CASSLGQVPNEKLFF. DNA for the CDR3: TGCGCCAGCAGCTTGGGACAGGTTCCCAATGAAAAACTGTTTTTT.

This clonotype came up a few times. The genes are TRBV20-1 and TRBJ1-5; D is undetermined. Germline CDR1 is DFQATT and CDR2 is SNEGSKA (reference sequence). V was trimmed by 5 bases and J by 4 bases, leaving 9 bases between them. The CDR3 length is 12 residues. The CDR3 bases are TGCAGTGCTGAACAGTCGAATCAGCCCCAGCATTTT. It specifies CSAEQSNQPQHF.

The J gene is TRBJ1-6, the V gene TRBV5-1; 7 nucleotides align to TRBD1. Per germline, CDR1 SGHRS and CDR2 YFSETQ. This CDR3 is built from 14 residues. The J segment lost 9 bases and the V segment lost 7 bases, leaving 10 bases of the junction unmatched. CDR3 sequence (DNA): TGCGCCAGCTCTTGGACAGGCGAGAGTTCACCCCTCCACTTT. Encoded protein: CASSWTGESSPLHF.

This clonotype was detected a few times. Just one base apart from a much larger clone, this may be a read error. The chain recombines TRBV7-9 with TRBJ2-1, with D perhaps matching TRBD1 (5 bases). The CDR3 is made up of 12 amino acids. V dropped 4 bases and J dropped 6 bases, with 7 bases sitting between them. Germline CDR1 and CDR2: SEHNR and FQNEAQ (reference sequence). The CDR3 spells CASSWGRNEQFF. The CDR3 DNA is TGTGCCAGCAGCTGGGGCCGCAATGAGCAGTTCTTC.